This is a list of T cell receptor beta chains from one sample in a study of blood T cell repertoires in COVID-19. Here immunoSEQ multiplex PCR was the method, and the copy in TCRdb shows in-frame clones only, minus some. This table holds some 90,000 clones, roughly 90% found once. Sequenced sample: peripheral blood. The receptors were sampled from a man aged 50 to 60 with acute or convalescent COVID-19. CDR3s include the opening cysteine and the closing phenylalanine or tryptophan. Fields, in order: V gene, clone size, D gene, J gene, CDR3 DNA, CDR3 protein. D genes are given only for firm matches. Clone sizes are given selectively: once, few, many, or a class where the clone is expanded.

v_gene: TRBV29-1
abundance: -
d_gene: -
j_gene: TRBJ2-1
CDR3nt: TGCAGCGGTACCTACAATGAGCAGTTCTTC
CDR3aa: CSGTYNEQFF

v_gene: TRBV5-6
abundance: -
d_gene: TRBD1
j_gene: TRBJ1-2
CDR3nt: TGTGCCAGCAGCTTCCTAACCCGGGACAGGGGCCGAGGCCATGGCTACACCTTC
CDR3aa: CASSFLTRDRGRGHGYTF

v_gene: TRBV5-1
abundance: -
d_gene: -
j_gene: TRBJ2-5
CDR3nt: TGCGCCAGCAGCTGGGGGGACAGCTACCAAGAGACCCAGTACTTC
CDR3aa: CASSWGDSYQETQYF

v_gene: TRBV28
abundance: -
d_gene: -
j_gene: TRBJ2-2
CDR3nt: TGTGCCAGCCGAACCCCTACCTCCGGGGAGCTGTTTTTT
CDR3aa: CASRTPTSGELFF

v_gene: TRBV4-2
abundance: once
d_gene: -
j_gene: TRBJ1-3
CDR3nt: TGTGCCAGCAGCCTTACAGGCCCTGGAAACACCATATATTTT
CDR3aa: CASSLTGPGNTIYF

v_gene: TRBV7-9
abundance: -
d_gene: TRBD2
j_gene: TRBJ2-3
CDR3nt: TGTGCCAGCAGCCACCGACTAGCGGGAGTAACAGATACGCAGTATTTT
CDR3aa: CASSHRLAGVTDTQYF

v_gene: TRBV27
abundance: -
d_gene: -
j_gene: TRBJ1-5
CDR3nt: TGTGCCAGCAGCCCCCAATCCGACTCGGGGGGCCAAAGCAATCAGCCCCAGCATTTT
CDR3aa: CASSPQSDSGGQSNQPQHF

v_gene: TRBV3-1/TRBV3-2
abundance: -
d_gene: TRBD2
j_gene: TRBJ2-2
CDR3nt: TGTGCCAGCAGCCAAGATGCGTGGGAAGCGGGAGGTCCCGGGGAGCTGTTTTTT
CDR3aa: CASSQDAWEAGGPGELFF

v_gene: TRBV6-4
abundance: -
d_gene: TRBD1
j_gene: TRBJ1-3
CDR3nt: TGTGCCAGCAGTGCAGGGGGCTTCGGAAACACCATATATTTT
CDR3aa: CASSAGGFGNTIYF

v_gene: TRBV5-4
abundance: few
d_gene: -
j_gene: TRBJ1-2
CDR3nt: TGTGCCAGCAGCTGGTCGGGGAATGGCTACACCTTC
CDR3aa: CASSWSGNGYTF

v_gene: TRBV6-5
abundance: -
d_gene: TRBD2
j_gene: TRBJ2-2
CDR3nt: TGTGCCAGCAGTTACTACCGGGGGGGGAACACCGGGGAGCTGTTTTTT
CDR3aa: CASSYYRGGNTGELFF

v_gene: TRBV3-1/TRBV3-2
abundance: -
d_gene: -
j_gene: TRBJ2-7
CDR3nt: TGTGCCAGCAGCCAACAGGGGCCGGGGGAGCAGTACTTC
CDR3aa: CASSQQGPGEQYF

v_gene: TRBV13
abundance: -
d_gene: TRBD2
j_gene: TRBJ2-1
CDR3nt: TGTGCCAGCAGCTTGGCGGGGGGTTACAATGAGCAGTTCTTC
CDR3aa: CASSLAGGYNEQFF

v_gene: TRBV7-2
abundance: -
d_gene: TRBD2
j_gene: TRBJ2-5
CDR3nt: TGTGCCAGCAGCTTAAGTGGACTAGCGGACCAAGAGACCCAGTACTTC
CDR3aa: CASSLSGLADQETQYF

v_gene: TRBV24-1
abundance: -
d_gene: TRBD1
j_gene: TRBJ2-5
CDR3nt: TGTGCCACCAGCGCCGACAGGGACAGCGAGACCCAGTACTTC
CDR3aa: CATSADRDSETQYF

v_gene: TRBV29-1
abundance: -
d_gene: -
j_gene: TRBJ1-5
CDR3nt: TGCAGCGTTATTTCGGGGGGCGGGCAGCCCCAGCATTTT
CDR3aa: CSVISGGGQPQHF

v_gene: TRBV2
abundance: -
d_gene: TRBD1
j_gene: TRBJ1-2
CDR3nt: TGTGCCAGCAGGATGGGACAGGCAAACTATGGCTACACCTTC
CDR3aa: CASRMGQANYGYTF

v_gene: TRBV5-8
abundance: -
d_gene: -
j_gene: TRBJ1-1
CDR3nt: TGTGCCAGCAGCCCCTGGGGCGGGGGAAACACTGAAGCTTTCTTT
CDR3aa: CASSPWGGGNTEAFF